This T cell receptor (beta chain) was found in a study of shared clonotypes between healthy human individuals. Genomic DNA belonging to each subset was distributed in equal measure over several immunoSEQ plates. Template for every sorted-subset replicate PCR totaled around 210 ng DNA, 25,000 to 30,000 T cell genomes. Authors' processing steps: ImmunoSEQ output lacked quality scores and full-length reads, limiting matched filtering. Libraries were prepared by immunoSEQ multiplex PCR; TCRdb keeps only in-frame clonotypes and omits some of them. V and J calls and clone size are given by that table; D and trimming were obtained from the DNA. Of millions of clones in the sample, more than 80% were seen once. Regarding the study as a whole: Non-shared clonotypes had lower generation probabilities than those shared by all four donors.

Details on this clone: Its cognate antigen is unknown.

Germline V CDR1 and CDR2: MNHNY, SVGAGI (reference sequence). Trimming took 4 bases from V and 6 from J, leaving 7 bases between them. The length of the CDR3 is 11 residues. V and J are TRBV6-6 and TRBJ2-7, with D uncertain. This receptor was identified in a young man in good health. Some clones in this sample may be carry-over from other donors' samples. The sequencing sample was made of naive CD4+ T cells from PBMCs. As for subset: CD45RA+ positively selected. The CDR3 protein is CASSLAGEQYF. Here the CDR3 DNA reads TGTGCCAGCAGTTTGGCCGGCGAGCAGTACTTC.